A single sample is the source of the 12 T cell receptor beta chains below, sequenced in a study of CD8 T cells in Susac syndrome. Reverse transcription used roughly 0.5 to 1 ug RNA and random hexamers. TCRdb reprocessed the immunoSEQ multiplex PCR reads via MiXCR and lists one record per CDR3 protein. The sample lists under 150,000 distinct CDR3 sequences; about 93% were seen once. The sample taken for sequencing was CD8+ T cells from PBMCs. These receptors came from a human donor in good health.

The chain has TRBV3-1 and TRBJ2-5; a possible D gene is TRBD2 (6 bases). This CDR3 comprises 13 residues. Trimming left V 4 bases short and J 5 bases short, with 11 bases between. Germline CDR1 LGHDT, CDR2 YNNKEL (reference sequence). The CDR3 region has the DNA TGTGCCAGCAGCCGGCGGGATGGGGAGACCCAGTACTTC. As protein: CASSRRDGETQYF.

This chain connects TRBV6-2 or TRBV6-3 to TRBJ2-5; possibly TRBD1 for D (6 bases). This CDR3 region has 16 residues. Germline CDR1 reads MNHEY; CDR2 reads SVGEGT. Trimming removed 8 bases at V and 1 base at J, with 20 bases between. CDR3 loop: CASWASVRGPQETQYF. The CDR3 DNA is TGTGCCAGCTGGGCCTCCGTCAGGGGCCCCCAAGAGACCCAGTACTTC.

The J gene is TRBJ2-1, the V gene TRBV11-2, with 8 positions matching TRBD2. CDR1 is SGHAT, CDR2 FQNNGV, per germline. V lost 7 bases and J lost 10; bases outside the gene matches: 12. The CDR3 consists of 14 residues. CDR3 residues: CASTPSAGDGEQFF. CDR3 DNA sequence: TGTGCCAGCACCCCGTCAGCGGGAGACGGCGAGCAGTTCTTC.

This chain connects TRBV27 to TRBJ1-5; D gene uncertain. From germline, CDR1 is MNHEY and CDR2 SMNVEV (reference sequence). The V end lost 10 bases, the J end lost 0 bases, and 10 bases lay between the germline ends. This CDR3 spans 13 amino acids. CDR3 residues: CATSRYSNQPQHF. As DNA, the CDR3 is TGTGCCACCTCCCGGTATAGCAATCAGCCCCAGCATTTT.

The CDR3 spells CASSPWSGISNEQFF. CDR3 DNA sequence: TGTGCCAGCAGCCCATGGTCGGGAATCTCCAATGAGCAGTTCTTC. The chain recombines TRBV7-6 with TRBJ2-1; TRBD2 is a possible D gene (5 bases). The germline CDR1 and CDR2 sequences are SGHVS and FNYEAQ. This CDR3 has 15 amino acids. The V end was cut by 5 bases, the J end by 6 bases, with 17 bases between.

The chain couples TRBV20-1 to TRBJ2-3; tentatively, D is TRBD1 or TRBD2 (5 bases each). The CDR3 has 16 residues. Germline values: CDR1 DFQATT, CDR2 SNEGSKA (reference sequence). With 2 bases removed from V and 0 bases from J, the gap between germline ends came to 15 bases. CDR3 bases: TGCAGTGCTAGACCCGGGACCGCCTCTAGCACAGATACGCAGTATTTT. It codes for CSARPGTASSTDTQYF.

This clonotype was detected only a few times. The V gene is TRBV28, the J gene TRBJ2-1; tentative D call: TRBD1 (6 bases). The CDR3 totals 13 residues. CDR1 is MDHEN and CDR2 is SYDVKM in the germline V gene. V shed 5 bases and J shed 4 bases, with 9 bases lying between them. The CDR3 loop reads CASSQTGYNEQFF. The DNA for the CDR3 is TGTGCCAGCAGTCAAACAGGGTACAATGAGCAGTTCTTC.

The chain recombines TRBV4-1 with TRBJ2-5, with 8 bases lining up with TRBD2. The CDR3 runs 14 residues. The V gene end was trimmed by 4 bases and the J gene end by 4 bases; junction bases not matched to a gene: 5. From germline, CDR1 is MGHRA and CDR2 YSYEKL. This chain's CDR3 is CASSPSGSGETQYF. CDR3 nucleotide sequence: TGCGCCAGCAGCCCCAGCGGGAGTGGAGAGACCCAGTACTTC.

The chain recombines TRBV24-1 with TRBJ2-1, with TRBD2 matching 8 bases. The assigned J gene may be wrong: the sequence end matches TRBJ2-7 better. CDR1 and CDR2 (germline): KGHDR, SFDVKD. This CDR3 is 15 amino acids long. CDR3: CATSDVEAGVAEQYF. Here the CDR3 DNA reads TGTGCCACCAGTGACGTGGAAGCGGGAGTTGCCGAGCAGTACTTC.

The rearrangement links TRBV30 to TRBJ1-1, with D unclear. This CDR3 has 12 residues. V gave up 2 bases and J gave up 0 bases, with 4 bases separating them. Germline V CDR1 and CDR2: GTSNPN, SVGIG (reference sequence). CDR3 residues: CAWSSVNTEAFF. The CDR3 region has the DNA TGTGCCTGGAGTTCGGTGAACACTGAAGCTTTCTTT. The full variable domain, its missing parts supplied by reference TRBV30 and TRBJ1-1, is SQTIHQWPATLVQPVGSPLSLECTVEGTSNPNLYWYRQAAGRGLQLLFYSVGIGQISSEVPQNLSASRPQDRQFILSSKKLLLSDSGFYLCAWSSVNTEAFFGQGTRLTVV.

The rearrangement joins TRBV7-9 to TRBJ2-2, with D uncertain. Germline V gene data show CDR1 as SEHNR and CDR2 as FQNEAQ (reference sequence). This CDR3 spans 15 amino acids. The V end was cut by 3 bases, the J end by 0 bases, with 8 bases between. Written as DNA, the CDR3 is TGTGCCAGCAGCTTCGACGTCTCGAACACCGGGGAGCTGTTTTTT. Residues: CASSFDVSNTGELFF.

The rearrangement uses TRBV30 and TRBJ2-7; D is unclear. V was clipped by 4 bases and J by 0 bases, with 10 bases between them. In germline, CDR1 is GTSNPN, CDR2 SVGIG (reference sequence). The CDR3 length is 13 residues. CDR3 region: CAWTVVSSYEQYF. In DNA, the CDR3 is TGTGCCTGGACCGTGGTAAGCTCCTACGAGCAGTACTTC.